Sequencing of this TCR beta chain was carried out in a study of CD4 T cells in relation to SARS-CoV-2 and coronaviruses. The method was immunoSEQ multiplex PCR; TCRdb's version includes in-frame clones alone and lacks a portion of them. The profile shows fewer than 14,000 clones, 85% to 90% of them singletons. Remarks on this clone: The antigen remains undetermined.

Per the germline V gene, CDR1 is SGHNT and CDR2 is YENEEA. The CDR3 is 15 amino acids. Trimming took 5 bases from V and 0 from J, leaving 11 bases between them. Study-level results: In approximately 70% of donors, memory CD4+ clonotypes crossrecognized SARS-CoV-2 and at least one common cold coronavirus spike. Samples before the pandemic and after infection were not matched within any donor.

The TCR originated in an adult with COVID-19. The chain recombines TRBV11-3 with TRBJ2-1, with D tentatively TRBD1 (6 bases). The sequenced sample was naive CD4+ T cells from PBMCs. Subset indicated: naive CD4+ T cells isolated by negative enrichment. This CDR3 reads CASSLRTDSYNEQFF. CDR3 in DNA: TGTGCCAGCAGCCTCCGGACAGACTCCTACAATGAGCAGTTCTTC.